The 31 T cell receptor beta chains below were found in one sample sequenced in a study of blood T cells in healthy people across ages. Through a sample-barcoded 5' primer and a J-beta primer mix, a second PCR was run for 7 to 11 cycles. TCRdb reanalysed the 5' RACE reads using MiXCR and keeps one entry per CDR3 protein. This table has 1,800,000 or so distinct CDR3 sequences, roughly 43% appearing once. The sample taken for sequencing was blood. The receptors were sampled from a human donor in good health.

V and J are TRBV30 and TRBJ1-2; D is undetermined. V lost 1 base and J 2 bases, leaving 5 bases between the germline ends. The CDR3 totals 12 residues. The germline V gene has CDR1 GTSNPN and CDR2 SVGIG (reference sequence). For the CDR3, the DNA is TGTGCCTGGAGTGACGGGAACTATGGCTACACCTTC. It specifies CAWSDGNYGYTF.

The chain uses TRBV20-1 and TRBJ2-5; possible D gene TRBD2, 7 bases. Germline V gene lookup returns CDR1 DFQATT and CDR2 SNEGSKA (reference sequence). V was trimmed by 0 bases and J by 5 bases, leaving 16 bases between them. The CDR3 is 15 amino acids. CDR3 DNA sequence: TGCAGTGCTAGAGATTCCGGGGGGCCGTGGGAGACCCAGTACTTC. Its protein product is CSARDSGGPWETQYF.

This clonotype turned up a few times. This chain connects TRBV21-1 to TRBJ1-4; TRBD1 is the table's D call, not checked against the DNA. TRBV21-1 represents a pseudogene. The CDR3 extends over 16 amino acids. The CDR3 here is CASSKKVILGIRRGFF. CDR3 bases: TGTGCCAGCAGCAAAAAAGTCATCCTCGGGATTCGAAGAGGGTTTTTT.

The chain carries TRBV20-1 and TRBJ2-7, with D perhaps TRBD1 (6 bases). The CDR3 has 13 residues. Between the trimmed V and J ends, which lost 3 bases and 3 bases, there was a span of 12 bases. CDR1 DFQATT and CDR2 SNEGSKA come from the germline V gene (reference sequence). The DNA for the CDR3 is TGCAGTGCTAGGGGGGACAAGGACTACGAGCAGTACTTC. Protein: CSARGDKDYEQYF.

Only one count was recorded for this clonotype. This chain connects TRBV7-8 to TRBJ2-1; 7 nucleotides line up with TRBD2. V lost 2 bases, J lost 3 bases, and 4 bases stayed unmatched. This CDR3 is 15 amino acids long. Germline V gene lookup returns CDR1 SGHVS and CDR2 FQNEAQ. CDR3 loop: CASSLSGVYYNEQFF. The CDR3 nucleotides are TGTGCCAGCAGCTTAAGCGGGGTGTACTACAATGAGCAGTTCTTC. The full variable domain, in which reference TRBV7-8 and TRBJ2-1 provide the parts outside the CDR3, is GAGVSQSPRYKVAKRGQDVALRCDPISGHVSLFWYQQALGQGPEFLTYFQNEAQLDKSGLPSDRFFAERPEGSVSTLKIQRTQQEDSAVYLCASSLSGVYYNEQFFGPGTRLTVL.

V gene TRBV6-1 combines with J gene TRBJ2-7, with D possibly called TRBD1 or TRBD2 (5 bases each). The length of the CDR3 is 11 residues. Germline-derived CDR1 and CDR2 are MNHNS and SASEGT. V lost 3 bases to trimming and J lost 10 bases, with 10 bases between them. The CDR3 DNA reads TGTGCCAGCAGTGAGGTGGGGGTACAGTACTTC. Protein sequence: CASSEVGVQYF.

The chain links TRBV7-2 to TRBJ1-6; D gene uncertain. The V end was cut by 3 bases, the J end by 11 bases, with 8 bases between. The CDR3 length is 12 residues. CDR1 SGHTA and CDR2 FQGNSA come from the germline V gene. The CDR3 protein is CASSFPLTPLHF. The CDR3 region has the DNA TGTGCCAGCAGCTTCCCCCTCACACCCCTCCACTTT.

A remark on this clonotype: One junction end disagrees with the germline gene, perhaps due to a read error. The gene calls are TRBV7-9 and TRBJ2-1; a possible D gene is TRBD2 (5 bases). Looked up from germline, CDR1 is SEHNR and CDR2 is FQNEAQ (reference sequence). This CDR3 region has 16 residues. The CDR3 spells CASRPRAAPPYNEQVF. The CDR3 region has the DNA TGTGCCAGCCGCCCTAGAGCGGCTCCTCCCTACAATGAGCAGGTCTTC.

The J gene is TRBJ1-1, the V gene TRBV4-2, with D perhaps TRBD1 (5 bases). Germline CDR1 LGHNA, CDR2 YNFKEQ. With 3 bases removed from V and 2 bases from J, the gap between germline ends came to 7 bases. The CDR3 spans 13 residues. CDR3 in DNA: TGTGCCAGCAGCCACGACAGTAACACTGAAGCTTTCTTT. Amino acid sequence: CASSHDSNTEAFF.

A few counts support this clonotype. The chain uses TRBV7-3 and TRBJ2-7, with 7 bases lining up with TRBD1. This CDR3 is 17 amino acids long. Germline V gene data show CDR1 as SGHTA and CDR2 as FQGTGA. V lost 6 bases, J lost 0 bases, and 14 bases stayed unmatched. The CDR3 DNA follows: TGTGCCAGCAGTCTCGGTCCGGGACAGACAAACTCCTACGAGCAGTACTTC. The encoded protein is CASSLGPGQTNSYEQYF.

The chain uses TRBV2 and TRBJ2-1; no reliable D call. This CDR3 spans 14 amino acids. Trimming shortened V by 1 base and J by 0 bases, and 4 bases separated the two germline ends. Germline V gene sequence: CDR1 SNHLY, CDR2 FYNNEI. The CDR3 region has the DNA TGTGCCAGCAGTGAAGGTTTCTCCTACAATGAGCAGTTCTTC. This encodes CASSEGFSYNEQFF.

The V and J genes are TRBV4-1 and TRBJ2-5, with 9 bases that match TRBD2. Trimming took 0 bases from V and 2 from J; bases not matched to a gene: 7. The CDR3 length is 17 residues. Germline assignment: CDR1 MGHRA and CDR2 YSYEKL. The CDR3 region is CASSQDGVAGEQETQYF. As DNA, the CDR3 is TGCGCCAGCAGCCAAGACGGCGTAGCGGGGGAGCAAGAGACCCAGTACTTC.

This clonotype was recorded a few times. The chain couples TRBV24-1 to TRBJ2-2, with a tentative D call TRBD1 (6 bases). Trimming stripped 0 bases from V and 6 bases from J, with 13 bases between. Germline V lookup: CDR1 KGHDR, CDR2 SFDVKD. This CDR3 contains 16 residues. CDR3 sequence reads: CATSDLQRGFSGELFF. The DNA of the CDR3 is TGTGCCACCAGTGATTTGCAAAGGGGGTTTTCCGGGGAGCTGTTTTTT.

This clonotype showed up just a few times. The rearrangement joins TRBV5-1 to TRBJ2-3, with 10 bases fitting TRBD1. CDR1 and CDR2 from the germline V gene are SGHRS and YFSETQ. The CDR3 is made up of 15 amino acids. The V segment lost 3 bases and the J segment 5 bases; nucleotides outside the gene matches: 6. The CDR3: CASSSGQGTQDTQYF. The CDR3 nucleotides read TGCGCCAGCAGCTCGGGACAGGGGACCCAAGATACGCAGTATTTT.

The J gene is TRBJ1-1, the V gene TRBV7-2, with 7 positions matching TRBD1. J lost 1 base, V lost 7 bases, and 12 bases had no gene match. Germline V lookup: CDR1 SGHTA, CDR2 FQGNSA. The CDR3 runs 16 residues. The CDR3 sequence: CASMGIGTASNTEAFF. Here the CDR3 DNA reads TGTGCCAGCATGGGGATTGGGACAGCCTCGAACACTGAAGCTTTCTTT.

This chain connects TRBV11-2 to TRBJ1-2; D not resolved. Looked up from germline, CDR1 is SGHAT and CDR2 is FQNNGV. This CDR3 comprises 13 residues. Between the trimmed V and J ends, which lost 0 bases and 4 bases, there was a span of 6 bases. This CDR3 reads CASSLDVFYGYTF. Here the CDR3 DNA reads TGTGCCAGCAGCTTAGATGTTTTCTATGGCTACACCTTC.

The V call is TRBV20-1, the J call TRBJ2-7, with 8 nucleotides matching TRBD1. Unmatched junction bases numbered 14, after V lost 5 bases and J lost 2 bases. Germline V CDR1 and CDR2: DFQATT, SNEGSKA (reference sequence). This CDR3 spans 16 amino acids. CDR3 region: CSARPAAGGKAYEQYF. The DNA of the CDR3 is TGCAGTGCTCGCCCGGCGGCAGGGGGCAAAGCCTACGAGCAGTACTTC.

In this sample, this clonotype turned up a few times. The chain is built from TRBV5-1 and TRBJ2-7, with D perhaps TRBD1 (5 bases). There are 15 residues in the CDR3. V was cut by 0 bases and J by 2 bases, with 12 bases left in between. The germline V gene encodes CDR1 SGHRS and CDR2 YFSETQ. The CDR3 sequence: CASSLGTLRPYEQYF. CDR3 sequence (DNA): TGCGCCAGCAGCTTGGGGACACTTCGACCCTACGAGCAGTACTTC.

This clonotype was detected a few times. CDR3 residues: CASRKKPGLLTDTQYF. As DNA, the CDR3 is TGTGCCAGCAGGAAGAAACCGGGACTACTTACAGATACGCAGTATTTT. The chain has TRBV27 and TRBJ2-3; 7 bases line up with TRBD2. The germline V gene encodes CDR1 MNHEY and CDR2 SMNVEV (reference sequence). The V gene end was trimmed by 6 bases and the J gene end by 3 bases; junction bases not matched to a gene: 12. This CDR3 has 16 amino acids.

Only a few counts were recorded for this clonotype. The J gene is TRBJ2-3, the V gene TRBV20-1, with 10 nucleotides matching TRBD2. Germline V gives CDR1 DFQATT, CDR2 SNEGSKA (reference sequence). V lost 0 bases, J lost 6 bases, and 12 bases stayed unmatched. The CDR3 has 17 residues. DNA of the CDR3: TGCAGTGCTAGAGAACCCGGACTAGCGGTGGCCTGCGATACGCAGTATTTT. This codes for CSAREPGLAVACDTQYF.

This sequence joins TRBV7-2 and TRBJ2-5; D not resolved. The J call is uncertain, as TRBJ2-7 better fits the DNA end. The CDR3 spans 13 residues. CDR1 is SGHTA, CDR2 FQGNSA, per germline. The CDR3 nucleotides read TGTGCCAGCAGCCCCTCGTCTTTCGGCGAGCAGTACTTC. Amino acid sequence: CASSPSSFGEQYF.

This clonotype was seen a few times. The chain joins TRBV11-2 to TRBJ2-5; 11 bases map to TRBD2. This CDR3 comprises 16 residues. Germline V gives CDR1 SGHAT, CDR2 FQNNGV. The V gene end was trimmed by 1 base and the J gene end by 2 bases; junction bases not matched to a gene: 3. This CDR3 reads CASSLVGTSGQETQYF. The DNA of the CDR3 is TGTGCCAGCAGCTTAGTGGGGACTAGCGGTCAAGAGACCCAGTACTTC.

This clonotype appeared a few times. J is TRBJ2-7 and V is TRBV18; TRBD1 matches at 10 bases. Germline values: CDR1 KGHSH, CDR2 LQKENI. The CDR3 covers 15 residues. V shed 3 bases, J shed 0 bases, and the junction held 2 bases outside the gene matches. The CDR3 sequence is CASSPGQGISYEQYF. CDR3 sequence (DNA): TGTGCCAGCTCACCGGGACAGGGGATCTCCTACGAGCAGTACTTC.

The J gene is TRBJ2-1, the V gene TRBV29-1; TRBD2 matches at 8 bases. Germline CDR1 reads SQVTM; CDR2 reads ANQGSEA. The trim removed 0 bases at V and 12 bases at J, leaving 1 base unmatched. CDR3 length equals 11 residues. The CDR3 loop reads CSVEDLAGQFF. For the CDR3, the DNA is TGCAGCGTTGAAGACCTAGCGGGGCAGTTCTTC.

The V call is TRBV3-1, the J call TRBJ1-2; D remains ambiguous. This CDR3 is 13 amino acids long. The V and J ends lost 3 bases and 8 bases respectively, with 13 bases between them. Germline loops: CDR1 LGHDT, CDR2 YNNKEL (reference sequence). CDR3 in DNA: TGTGCCAGCAGCCAGTATGACACTCGCGGCTACACCTTC. It yields the protein CASSQYDTRGYTF.

V and J are TRBV12-3 or TRBV12-4 and TRBJ2-3; 10 nucleotides agree with TRBD1. The CDR3 is 13 residues long. The V gene end was trimmed by 8 bases and the J gene end by 9 bases; junction bases not matched to a gene: 8. CDR3 bases: TGTGCCAGCGAGTTCCGGGACAGGGGAACGCAGTATTTT. Translating gives CASEFRDRGTQYF.

This clonotype was detected only a few times. The rearrangement links TRBV20-1 to TRBJ2-7, with D possibly matching TRBD1 (6 bases). The CDR3 is 14 amino acids. The germline V gene encodes CDR1 DFQATT and CDR2 SNEGSKA (reference sequence). The V gene lost 4 bases and the J gene lost 4 bases, with 17 bases spanning the gap. CDR3 coding DNA: TGCAGTGCTAAACCGGATCCGAGGGGGTACGAGCAGTACTTC. Its protein product is CSAKPDPRGYEQYF.

The gene calls are TRBV4-3 and TRBJ1-1; D unclear. V lost 1 base, J lost 3 bases, and 6 bases lay in between. Per the germline V gene, CDR1 is LGHNA and CDR2 is YSLEER. The length of the CDR3 is 13 residues. The CDR3 sequence is CASSQGKYTEAFF. DNA for the CDR3: TGCGCCAGCAGCCAAGGCAAGTACACTGAAGCTTTCTTT.

This clonotype was counted at least ten times. The gene calls are TRBV10-3 and TRBJ2-1; 10 positions match TRBD2. The CDR3 loop spans 17 amino acids. Germline lookup yields CDR1 ENHRY and CDR2 SYGVKD. V lost 3 bases to trimming and J lost 3 bases; unmatched junction nucleotides: 8. This CDR3 is CAISDPRTSGDYNEQFF. The CDR3 region has the DNA TGTGCCATCAGTGACCCTAGGACTAGCGGAGACTACAATGAGCAGTTCTTC.

The rearrangement links TRBV5-6 to TRBJ2-4, with 7 bases fitting TRBD1. Matching the DNA end better, TRBJ2-7 makes the J call doubtful. The CDR3 covers 13 residues. Germline V gene sequence: CDR1 SGHDT, CDR2 YYEEEE. CDR3 region: CASSPDRDGEQYF. In DNA, the CDR3 is TGTGCCAGCAGTCCAGACAGGGATGGCGAGCAGTACTTC.

The genes are TRBV28 and TRBJ2-7; D is uncertain. The length of the CDR3 is 16 residues. V lost 1 base and J lost 2, with 15 bases in between. From germline, CDR1 is MDHEN and CDR2 SYDVKM. The CDR3 spells CASSLSPEHRTYEQYF. CDR3 nucleotide sequence: TGTGCCAGCAGTTTATCCCCCGAGCACCGAACCTACGAGCAGTACTTC. The full variable domain, completed using reference TRBV28 and TRBJ2-7, is DVKVTQSSRYLVKRTGEKVFLECVQDMDHENMFWYRQDPGLGLRLIYFSYDVKMKEKGDIPEGYSVSREKKERFSLILESASTNQTSMYLCASSLSPEHRTYEQYFGPGTRLTVT.